These T cell receptor beta chains were read from a single sample in a study of blood T cell repertoires in COVID-19. Method: immunoSEQ multiplex PCR; TCRdb's copy keeps in-frame clones and lacks some. The sample records approximately 210,000 clones, more than 80% being singletons. The material sequenced was peripheral blood. The receptors derive from a woman aged 80 or older with COVID-19, enrolled during active disease. Each CDR3 is given with its conserved first and last residue. Fields, in order: V gene, J gene, D gene, CDR3 DNA, CDR3 protein. The D gene is left open where the match is weak.

>TRBV19|TRBJ1-5|TRBD1
TGTGCCAGTAGTCTAGGGACAGGGGGCGGACAGCCCCAGCATTTT
CASSLGTGGGQPQHF
>TRBV7-6|TRBJ2-7|.
TGTGCCAGCAGCTTAGCGCTAGGCCGCTACGAGCAGTACTTC
CASSLALGRYEQYF
>TRBV7-9|TRBJ1-2|TRBD1
TGTGCCAGCAGCTTTGGGACAGCTCGGGGCTACACCTTC
CASSFGTARGYTF
>TRBV6-6|TRBJ1-1|.
TGTGCCAGCAGTCGACGGGTGGGACGGAACGGGGGCACTGAAGCTTTCTTT
CASSRRVGRNGGTEAFF
>TRBV12-3/TRBV12-4|TRBJ2-7|.
TGTGCCAGCACCGGTGGGCGACGCGAGCAGTACTTC
CASTGGRREQYF
>TRBV3-1/TRBV3-2|TRBJ2-1|TRBD2
TGTGCCAGCAGCCCGACTAGCGGGGGCAATGAGCAGTTCTTC
CASSPTSGGNEQFF
>TRBV15|TRBJ1-3|.
TGTGCCACCAGCGTCCATGGGGGCGCTGGAAACACCATATATTTT
CATSVHGGAGNTIYF
>TRBV2|TRBJ2-1|TRBD1
TGTGCCAGCAAGCCCGGGACAGGAGAACAGTTCTTC
CASKPGTGEQFF
>TRBV25-1|TRBJ1-1|.
TGTGCCAGCAGTGGAGGGGCGGGATTAGGCACTGAAGCTTTCTTT
CASSGGAGLGTEAFF
>TRBV3-1/TRBV3-2|TRBJ1-1|.
TGTGCCAGCAGCCAAGGGGAGTGGGCTGAAGCTTTCTTT
CASSQGEWAEAFF
>TRBV5-1|TRBJ2-7|TRBD1
TGCGCCAGCAGCTTGGGTCCTCTACAGGGGGGAAACGAGCAGTACTTC
CASSLGPLQGGNEQYF
>TRBV5-8|TRBJ2-1|.
TGTGCCAGCAGCATCCCTCGTGGGGGGGGCCAAAACGGGCCTGAGCAGTTCTTC
CASSIPRGGGQNGPEQFF
>TRBV5-1|TRBJ2-5|.
TGCGCCAGCAAGGGGGGGGGAGAGACCCAGTACTTC
CASKGGGETQYF
>TRBV23-1|TRBJ1-5|.
TGCGCCAGCAGACCCTCCCCGGGGCCCCAGCATTTT
CASRPSPGPQHF
>TRBV25-1|TRBJ2-7|.
TGTGCCAGCAGTGCTGTCGGTCCCGTCGGGCAGTACTTC
CASSAVGPVGQYF
>TRBV14|TRBJ2-1|TRBD2
TGTGCCAGCAGCCTCCGCGGGGGGCGCGGGGCCTACAATGAGCAGTTCTTC
CASSLRGGRGAYNEQFF